A single T cell receptor (beta chain) is shown here with its context. A few counts support this clone. Its antigen has not been determined. The input lacks base qualities; no much larger clone sits a single base away. The High Capacity cDNA Reverse Transcription Kit was used to reverse transcribe all of the isolated RNA, meaning that expressed TCRB transcripts were what got sequenced. Naive, central memory and regulatory T cell samples underwent deep immunoSEQ sequencing, averaging about 3.5 million total reads per sample. Sorted cells were lysed in RLT buffer and RNA was extracted with DNase-treated RNeasy Micro or Mini kits, depending on cell number. Each cell subset was processed separately to prevent cross-contamination, with patient and healthy donor samples processed together. The immunoSEQ multiplex PCR was used to amplify TCRB sequences from cDNA, generating 87-bp fragments that spanned the CDR3 region. Amplicons were sequenced on the Illumina HiSeq platform. The authors processed their data as follows. PCR bias was corrected computationally using synthetic template baselines, and reads within Hamming distance 2 were collapsed, with unmergeable singletons discarded. Reads were aligned to IMGT to assign V, D and J genes, CDR3 length, and insertions or deletions at six rearrangement sites. Within each subset, clonotype counts were normalized to sorted cell number, and only after that were true diversity and Gini coefficients computed with the tcR R package. The overlap coefficient, calculated on TCRB nucleotide sequences, was used to quantify repertoire sharing. In TCRdb, the immuneACCESS table is reduced to in-frame sequences with V and J assigned. These tables do not hold every clone; where another copy was compared, an unresolved V gene accounts for under half, and the others remain unexplained. Clone size and V and J calls were adopted from that table, with D and trimming inferred from the DNA. The sample table lists 200,000 to 250,000 clones, around 9.9% of them with a count of one. Roughly 1.3% of the sample goes to the ten largest clones.

The data are from a study of beta chain features in type 1 diabetes (dated 2018 in TCRdb). Regarding the research as a whole: No differences in mean age, gender distribution, total cell number or subset yield were found between patients and healthy donors. A total of roughly 100 million sorted cells were examined across all samples, and RNA yield correlated strongly with the number of cells per subset. Naive and central memory subsets were obtained from all 30 or so donors, but regulatory and stem cell-like memory subsets were isolated from only 8 patients and 8 healthy donors. The study compared the TCRB repertoires of sorted circulating CD4+ T cell subsets in recently diagnosed type 1 diabetes patients with those in matched healthy donors.

General conclusions and limits of the study: A moderate but significant shortening of TCRB CDR3 length was observed in type 1 diabetes patients in all four CD4+ subsets. Patients with type 1 diabetes made fewer insertions and deleted more nucleotides at VDJ recombination sites, implying thymic rearrangement abnormalities. Sequencing cDNA rather than genomic DNA could over-represent highly expressing activated cells, although activation and CD3 levels did not differ between groups. Only small numbers of individuals were included in the HLA sub-analyses, which left unresolved whether HLA type had any influence on TCRB rearrangement. Naive, central memory and regulatory TCRB repertoires appeared more similar among patients than among healthy donors. PCR may preferentially amplify shorter templates, but because patient and control samples were amplified and corrected together, any resulting skew would affect both groups equally.

The CDR3, cysteine through phenylalanine, is 16 amino acids long. Solely the CDR3 DNA is kept, with 48 bases framed from the first base. Based on the germline V gene, the CDR1 and CDR2 sequences are MGHRA and YSYEKL. V is shortened by 4 bases, J by 2 bases, and the region joining them spans 15 bases. A single peripheral blood draw of around 0.11 L on average was collected from each donor into heparinised tubes. A BD FACSAria II was used to sort naive, central memory, regulatory and stem cell-like memory CD4+ T cells with a panel that included CD45RO, CCR7, CD25, CD127, CD95 and CD27. A purity above 95% was achieved for all sorted populations. PBMCs were isolated right away by Lymphoprep density gradient centrifugation and were stained directly, without culture. Samples were stained and sorted in pairs, with one healthy donor and one patient per experiment, so that batch effects were minimized.

The TCR was taken from a man aged 18 to 29 in good health. The sequenced sample consisted of central memory CD4+ T cells from blood. Recombination connected TRBV4-1 to TRBJ2-4; the D call is tentative, TRBD1 or TRBD2, as each matches 5 bases. In nucleotides, the sequence is TGCGCCAGCAGCCCAGTGCTCCAGGGACCCAAAAACATTCAGTACTTC. It specifies CASSPVLQGPKNIQYF.